This T cell receptor beta chain derives from a study of a mutant IDH1 vaccine in newly diagnosed glioma. As for the study in general: Vaccine dosing followed radiotherapy by 4-6 weeks, or accompanied temozolomide cycles.

Measured with immunoSEQ multiplex PCR; TCRdb has only the in-frame clones, and not every one. The sample yields 60,000 or so clones, 85% seen once. Indicated time point: week 23, last vaccination. Each dose of the vaccine consisted of 300 ug of mutant IDH1 20-mer peptide, with topical imiquimod. Donor tumors were new WHO grade 3 or 4 IDH1-mutant, ATRX-lost astrocytomas. A word on this clone: Antigen specificity is unknown.

The CDR3 is 19 residues long. Unmatched junction bases numbered 7, after V lost 1 base and J lost 0 bases. Germline values: CDR1 MGHRA, CDR2 YSYEKL. The receptor was isolated from a man between 25 and 39 years old with glioma. This sample comprised PBMCs, obtained from a glioma patient whose treatment included an IDH1 peptide vaccine. This rearrangement joins TRBV4-1 to TRBJ2-3; TRBD2 matches 13 bases. DNA for the CDR3: TGCGCCAGCAGCCAAGCGACTAGCGGGGGGATTACTAGCACAGATACGCAGTATTTT. Translated: CASSQATSGGITSTDTQYF.